This T cell receptor beta chain was sequenced in a study of blood T cell repertoires in COVID-19 (TCRdb year 2020). In the study overall: The collaborator samples originated in the United States, Italy and Spain and spanned the acute and convalescent phases of COVID-19. Samples were obtained from the ongoing ImmuneRACE study (first 160 participants) and from 1,200 or so subjects provided by 6 global collaborators. The material from the prospective study consisted of cDNA or gDNA derived from T cells, B-cell-depleted T cells, or PBMCs. Subjects who had been exposed to COVID-19, were actively infected with it, or had recovered from it provided the deeply sampled blood TCRbeta repertoires that made up the dataset. Where available, HLA class I and class II types were obtained from metadata supplied by the sample provider rather than from assay-based typing. The repertoires were released in a freely available public database intended as a resource for research on the immune response to SARS-CoV-2. Nearly every sample came with metadata listing a de-identified subject ID, COVID-19 status, age in years and sex.

TCRbeta CDR3 regions were amplified from genomic DNA by means of the immunoSEQ Assay, a bias-controlled multiplex PCR. In the original analysis: The number of nucleated cells in each sample was estimated by amplification of reference gene primers within the assay. Sequence reads were collapsed and filtered to measure the absolute abundance of every unique TCRbeta CDR3 rearrangement. Productive Simpson clonality was computed per sample as the square root of Simpson's diversity index over productive rearrangements. The source is immuneACCESS, and TCRdb retained only in-frame sequences with V and J called. Part of the clones is not carried over; for the studies checked, unresolved V genes explain less than half of this, and the remainder is unexplained. V and J calls and clone size follow that table, whereas D and trimming were derived from the DNA. This sample gives roughly 220,000 clones in total; 80% to 90% of them show up just once. The top ten clones comprise over 2.5% of the sample.

From cysteine to phenylalanine, the CDR3 is 12 amino acids long. The sequence is cut down to CDR3 DNA, 36 bases in frame from base 1. As encoded in the germline V gene, CDR1 is MDHEN while CDR2 is SYDVKM. Clipping removes 7 bases from V and 7 bases from J, with 7 as the unmatched junction base count. What the authors observed across the whole study: Clinical and demographic metadata were provided uncurated, with the amount varying by source and participant.

Of note for this clone: This clone's antigen is unknown. There are no base qualities to consult, and no much larger clone falls within one base.

Another Seattle source contributed samples from volunteer blood donors who had recovered from COVID-19. Each collaborating institution followed its own protocols to collect whole blood in K2EDTA tubes. For TCRbeta analysis, collaborators shipped samples as frozen whole blood, isolated PBMCs, or DNA extracted from either of those sample types. Sequenced sample: peripheral blood. The receptor was derived from a man over 45 who had recovered from COVID-19. Recombination connected TRBV28 to TRBJ2-7, with TRBD1 identical over 7 junction bases. The CDR3 corresponds to CASMDRSVEQYF. In nucleotides, the sequence is TGTGCCAGCATGGACAGGTCCGTGGAGCAGTACTTC.